The clone carrying this T cell receptor (beta chain) turned up a few times. Per the germline V gene, CDR1 is SNHLY and CDR2 is FYNNEI. V was cut by 1 base and J by 12 bases, with 12 bases left in between. CDR3 size: 12 residues. This sample was taken from a study of blood T cell repertoires in COVID-19. Study information: Acute-phase and convalescent COVID-19 samples originated in the United States, Italy and Spain. T cells, B-cell-depleted T cells, or PBMCs supplied cDNA or gDNA.

Original analysis: By means of reference gene primer amplification, nucleated cell counts were estimated. Some clones are missing from TCRdb's copy, which holds only in-frame ones; the method was immunoSEQ multiplex PCR. Clone size and V and J calls were adopted from that table, with D and trimming inferred from the DNA. The data show roughly 200,000 clones, around 84% seen once. The chain couples TRBV2 to TRBJ1-1, with D tentatively TRBD1 (6 bases). Sequencing was performed on peripheral blood. The receptor's source is a man aged 60-69 years with acute or convalescent COVID-19. This CDR3 is CASSEDLGTTFF. Here the CDR3 DNA reads TGTGCCAGCAGTGAAGATCTGGGGACAACTTTCTTT. The variable domain in full, with the rest retrieved from reference TRBV2 and TRBJ1-1, is EPEVTQTPSHQVTQMGQEVILRCVPISNHLYFYWYRQILGQKVEFLVSFYNNEISEKSEIFDDQFSVERPDGSNFTLKIRSTKLEDSAMYFCASSEDLGTTFFGQGTRLTVV.